This T cell receptor (beta chain) emerged from a study of shared T cell receptors in the human thymus. Sequencing was performed with immunoSEQ multiplex PCR; in TCRdb, only in-frame clones are kept and a portion is missing. The sample contains 700,000 or so clones, approximately 83% of which appear only once. CDR3 length equals 15 residues. V dropped 6 bases and J dropped 6; count of bases not matched to a gene: 11. In germline, CDR1 is LNHDA, CDR2 SQIVND (reference sequence). This sample also appeared in a second study, on human thymus T cells.

The gene calls are TRBV19 and TRBJ1-2; 9 nucleotides match TRBD1. Sequenced: thymocytes. The receptor's source is a girl under three years old with a congenital heart defect. The CDR3 sequence: CASRARDREWNGYTF. In DNA form, the CDR3 reads TGTGCCAGTAGGGCGAGGGACAGGGAGTGGAATGGCTACACCTTC.